These T cell receptor beta chains were read from a single sample in a study of T cells after yellow fever vaccination. TCRdb itself ran the 5' RACE reads through MiXCR, one entry per CDR3 protein. The sample has around 120,000 distinct CDR3 sequences; roughly 7.2% are singletons. Sequenced here: CD4+ T cells sorted from PBMCs, sampled about 41 days after the first yellow fever vaccination. These receptors all come from a man between 18 and 35 years old who received the YFV17D yellow fever vaccine. Both conserved end residues are part of each CDR3. A D gene is named only where the DNA matches it firmly. Size is stated for part of the rows, as once, few or many counts, or as a class when the clone is expanded.

abundance	v_gene	j_gene	d_gene	CDR3nt	CDR3aa
many	TRBV6-1	TRBJ1-5	-	TGTGCCAGCAGACATCCTCTCAATCAGCCCCAGCATTTT	CASRHPLNQPQHF
many	TRBV7-9	TRBJ1-1	-	TGTGCCAGCAGGCAAAGCTTGAACACTGAAGCTTTCTTT	CASRQSLNTEAFF
-	TRBV19	TRBJ2-7	-	TGTGCCAGTAGTATGGAGGTTCGGTTCTACGAGCAGTACTTC	CASSMEVRFYEQYF
few	TRBV20-1	TRBJ2-5	TRBD2	TGCAGTAGTCATAGCGGGGGGATGGAGACCCAGTACTTC	CSSHSGGMETQYF
many	TRBV7-2	TRBJ2-2	-	TGTGCCAGCAGCCAAATACAGGGAGCGGCGGGGGAGCTGTTTTTT	CASSQIQGAAGELFF
many	TRBV10-3	TRBJ1-2	-	TGTGCCATCAGTGAGTCTGGTGGGCAGTCGAAGGCTAACTATGGCTACACCTTC	CAISESGGQSKANYGYTF
many	TRBV11-2	TRBJ2-5	-	TGTGCCAGCAGCTTGGAACTAGCACAAGAGACCCAGTACTTC	CASSLELAQETQYF
few	TRBV6-5	TRBJ2-2	TRBD1	TGTGCCAGCAGTTCTAGGATGGGACAGGGGGCGAACACCGGGGAGCTGTTTTTT	CASSSRMGQGANTGELFF
few	TRBV11-1	TRBJ2-5	-	TGTGCCAGCAGCTCTCCGGGCCCTGGGACCCAGTACTTC	CASSSPGPGTQYF
many	TRBV5-1	TRBJ2-1	TRBD2	TGCGCCAGCAGCTTTGCCATAGCGGGGGCATATGAGCAGTTCTTC	CASSFAIAGAYEQFF
-	TRBV7-6	TRBJ2-5	TRBD2	TGTGCCAGCAGATTCGCGGGGGGAGAGACCCAGTACTTC	CASRFAGGETQYF
many	TRBV4-3	TRBJ1-4	-	TGCGCCAGCGGACCGGGGAGAGAAAAACTGTTTTTT	CASGPGREKLFF